A selection of T cell receptor beta chains follows, all from one sample in a study of OX40 agonist ivuxolimab in advanced cancers. Only in-frame clones appear in the TCRdb table, and some are missing; sequencing was by immunoSEQ multiplex PCR. The table lists some 44,000 clones, around 84% of them singletons, with 20% to 25% in the top ten. Sequences were derived from CD4+ or CD8+ T cells sorted from blood, sampled in a trial of the OX40 agonist ivuxolimab. Receptors originate from an adult with an advanced solid tumor such as melanoma, head and neck, liver or kidney cancer. Each CDR3 is given with its conserved first and last residue. The D gene is left open where the match is weak.

cdr3_nt cdr3_aa v_call d_call j_call
TGTGCCAGCAGCTTAGAGGAAGGACTTTCCTACAATGAGCAGTTCTTC CASSLEEGLSYNEQFF TRBV7-9 . TRBJ2-1
TGCGCCAGCAGCCAAGAATTCGGGACAGGGAAATACGAGCAGTACTTC CASSQEFGTGKYEQYF TRBV4-3 TRBD1 TRBJ2-7
TGTGCCAGCAGGGGATTTGACAGGGCCTACAATGAGCAGTTCTTC CASRGFDRAYNEQFF TRBV5-5 TRBD1 TRBJ2-1
TGTGCCAGTAGTTTTACACTTTCCTCGGGAAATGAGCAGTTCTTC CASSFTLSSGNEQFF TRBV19 . TRBJ2-1
TGTGCCAGCAGTACCGGTCAGATTAACTATGGCTACACCTTC CASSTGQINYGYTF TRBV2 . TRBJ1-2
TGCGCCAGTGGGAGCTCTGGGGCCAACGTCCTGACTTTC CASGSSGANVLTF TRBV23-1 . TRBJ2-6
TGTGCCAGCAGTTTGACAGGCGGATCCTACGAGCAGTACTTC CASSLTGGSYEQYF TRBV6-1 . TRBJ2-7
TGCGCCAGCAGCCAAGAAGGACAGCCTCTCAATGAGCAGTTCTTC CASSQEGQPLNEQFF TRBV4-1 . TRBJ2-1
TGTGCCAGCAGTTACGGGGAGGGGAGGTATGGCTACACCTTC CASSYGEGRYGYTF TRBV6-5 . TRBJ1-2
TGTGCCAGCAGCGTAGAAGGGAGGGCTAACTATGGCTACACCTTC CASSVEGRANYGYTF TRBV9 . TRBJ1-2
TGTGCTAGTGGTTCCACCTCCGGGACAGGGACGTACGAGCAGTACTTC CASGSTSGTGTYEQYF TRBV12-5 TRBD1 TRBJ2-7
TGTGCCAGCAGCCCCCCGGACAGGGCGGAGACCCAGTACTTC CASSPPDRAETQYF TRBV5-6 TRBD1 TRBJ2-5
TGTGCCAGCAGTTTATCCTGGGGAAACTATGGCTACACCTTC CASSLSWGNYGYTF TRBV28 . TRBJ1-2
TGTGCCTCGTGGCTGGGCACAGATACGCAGTATTTT CASWLGTDTQYF TRBV30 . TRBJ2-3
TGTGCCAGTAGAGGGGTGCAGCGAAACACCATATATTTT CASRGVQRNTIYF TRBV2 . TRBJ1-3
TGTGCCAGCAGCTCCTACGGGGGGTCTCAAGAGACCCAGTACTTC CASSSYGGSQETQYF TRBV7-9 TRBD2 TRBJ2-5
TGTGCCAGCAGCCATGTACGAGCAGCCCAGGAGACCCAGTACTTC CASSHVRAAQETQYF TRBV5-6 . TRBJ2-5
TGTGCCAGCAGCTTAGAAGTGACCACTGAAGCTTTCTTT CASSLEVTTEAFF TRBV7-6 . TRBJ1-1